These T cell receptor beta chains were read from a single sample in a study of blood T cell repertoires in COVID-19. Sequenced by immunoSEQ multiplex PCR; TCRdb stores in-frame clones only, minus some. The table lists around 130,000 clones, roughly 88% of them singletons. Sequences were obtained from peripheral blood. Receptors originate from a man aged 70 or older with active COVID-19. The CDR3 runs from the conserved cysteine through the conserved F or W. The D gene is left open where the match is weak. Part of the rows lack a size; the others show once, few, many or a class for expanded clones.

CDR3 | DNA | size | J | D | V | length
CASHNSYEQYF | TGTGCCAGCCACAACTCCTACGAGCAGTACTTC | few | TRBJ2-7 | NA | TRBV6-5 | 11
CASQNNAGGGTREQYF | TGCGCCAGCCAGAACAACGCGGGAGGTGGTACTAGAGAGCAGTACTTC | NA | TRBJ2-7 | TRBD2 | TRBV5-1 | 16
CASSLEEAGELFF | TGCGCCAGCAGCTTGGAGGAGGCCGGGGAGCTGTTTTTT | NA | TRBJ2-2 | NA | TRBV5-1 | 13
CASFLDTGVQYF | TGTGCCAGTTTCCTTGACACAGGGGTCCAGTACTTC | NA | TRBJ2-5 | TRBD1 | TRBV25-1 | 12
CSARRQGEAFF | TGCAGTGCTAGAAGACAGGGGGAAGCTTTCTTT | once | TRBJ1-1 | TRBD1 | TRBV20-1 | 11
CASRAGGTEAFF | TGTGCCAGCAGGGCCGGGGGGACTGAAGCTTTCTTT | NA | TRBJ1-1 | NA | TRBV7-8 | 12
CASSLQGAKGYTF | TGCGCCAGCAGCTTGCAGGGGGCGAAGGGCTACACCTTC | NA | TRBJ1-2 | TRBD1 | TRBV5-1 | 13
CASSPRLGGQRDTQYF | TGTGCCAGCAGCCCCCGGCTGGGAGGCCAGAGAGATACGCAGTATTTT | once | TRBJ2-3 | NA | TRBV7-9 | 16
CASSLTLTSYNEQFF | TGTGCCAGCAGCTTGACTCTAACCTCCTACAATGAGCAGTTCTTC | NA | TRBJ2-1 | NA | TRBV11-2 | 15
CAISGQGIENTEAFF | TGTGCCATCAGTGGCCAGGGAATTGAGAACACTGAAGCTTTCTTT | NA | TRBJ1-1 | NA | TRBV10-3 | 15
CAWTAPERGPSTDTQYF | TGTGCCTGGACCGCACCCGAGAGAGGGCCAAGCACAGATACGCAGTATTTT | NA | TRBJ2-3 | NA | TRBV30 | 17
CASRGGFSGSSYEQYF | TGTGCCTCCAGGGGCGGTTTCAGCGGAAGCTCCTACGAGCAGTACTTC | few | TRBJ2-7 | NA | TRBV2 | 16
CASSFPGGHGYTF | TGTGCCAGCAGTTTCCCAGGGGGCCATGGCTACACCTTC | NA | TRBJ1-2 | TRBD1 | TRBV27 | 13
CASSQEVGEGRLVDTQYF | TGCGCCAGCAGCCAAGAGGTAGGGGAGGGCCGGCTGGTTGATACGCAGTATTTT | NA | TRBJ2-3 | TRBD2 | TRBV4-3 | 18
CASSVGTTATYEQYF | TGTGCCAGCAGCGTAGGGACGACAGCAACCTACGAGCAGTACTTC | NA | TRBJ2-7 | NA | TRBV9 | 15
CASSAEGIRTDTQYF | TGTGCCAGCAGCGCCGAGGGAATCCGGACAGATACGCAGTATTTT | NA | TRBJ2-3 | NA | TRBV9 | 15
CASSITGTGGNEQYF | TGTGCCAGTAGTATTACCGGGACAGGGGGCAACGAGCAGTACTTC | few | TRBJ2-7 | TRBD1 | TRBV19 | 15
CASSVEGKVNQPQHF | TGTGCCAGCAGCGTAGAGGGGAAGGTCAATCAGCCCCAGCATTTT | NA | TRBJ1-5 | NA | TRBV9 | 15
CASSLQGERSPLHF | TGCGCCAGCAGCTTGCAGGGGGAACGCTCACCCCTCCACTTT | NA | TRBJ1-6 | TRBD1 | TRBV5-1 | 14
CASSLRSTNEKLFF | TGTGCCAGCAGCTTGCGGTCAACTAATGAAAAACTGTTTTTT | NA | TRBJ1-4 | NA | TRBV5-5 | 14
CASGPDRAPDTQYF | TGTGCCAGCGGCCCAGACAGGGCGCCAGATACGCAGTATTTT | NA | TRBJ2-3 | TRBD1 | TRBV27 | 14
CSVETGTSSGNTIYF | TGCAGCGTGGAGACAGGGACGAGCTCTGGAAACACCATATATTTT | NA | TRBJ1-3 | TRBD1 | TRBV29-1 | 15
CASSLQQGNGYTF | TGCGCCAGCAGCTTGCAACAGGGGAATGGCTACACCTTC | NA | TRBJ1-2 | TRBD1 | TRBV5-1 | 13
CASSLGGFGNQPQHF | TGTGCCAGCAGCTTGGGGGGATTCGGCAATCAGCCCCAGCATTTT | NA | TRBJ1-5 | NA | TRBV7-9 | 15
CASSPRDRRNSPLHF | TGTGCCAGCAGTCCCCGGGACAGAAGGAACTCACCCCTCCACTTT | NA | TRBJ1-6 | TRBD1 | TRBV28 | 15
CASSSWSGGSDTQYF | TGTGCCAGCAGTTCATGGTCTGGAGGGTCGGATACGCAGTATTTT | few | TRBJ2-3 | NA | TRBV6-5 | 15
CASIQDPGNTIYF | TGTGCCAGTATACAGGATCCTGGAAACACCATATATTTT | NA | TRBJ1-3 | NA | TRBV19 | 13
CASSLPGNYGYTF | TGTGCCAGCAGCTTACCAGGGAACTATGGCTACACCTTC | NA | TRBJ1-2 | NA | TRBV7-9 | 13
CASSIGRGRGNQPQHF | TGTGCCAGTAGTATCGGCAGGGGGCGCGGAAATCAGCCCCAGCATTTT | NA | TRBJ1-5 | TRBD1 | TRBV19 | 16
CASSLALASYEQYF | TGCGCCAGCAGCTTGGCCCTAGCGTCCTACGAGCAGTACTTC | NA | TRBJ2-7 | NA | TRBV5-1 | 14
CASSVRGTSIYNEQFF | TGCGCCAGCAGCGTGAGGGGCACTAGCATCTACAATGAGCAGTTCTTC | NA | TRBJ2-1 | NA | TRBV5-1 | 16
CASSSLAWANEQFF | TGTGCCAGCAGCTCCCTCGCGTGGGCCAATGAGCAGTTCTTC | NA | TRBJ2-1 | NA | TRBV7-9 | 14
CATSDFGQGIGTDTQYF | TGTGCCACCAGTGATTTCGGACAGGGGATAGGCACAGATACGCAGTATTTT | NA | TRBJ2-3 | TRBD1 | TRBV24-1 | 17
CASSRTDREGSYNEQFF | TGCGCCAGCAGCCGCACGGACAGGGAGGGGTCCTACAATGAGCAGTTCTTC | once | TRBJ2-1 | NA | TRBV5-1 | 17
CSASGDRVTDTQYF | TGCAGTGCTAGTGGGGACAGGGTCACAGATACGCAGTATTTT | NA | TRBJ2-3 | TRBD1 | TRBV20-1 | 14
CASSFLDTRTGELFF | TGTGCCAGTAGCTTTCTGGACACACGCACCGGGGAGCTGTTTTTT | NA | TRBJ2-2 | NA | TRBV19 | 15
CSVLAWDRATEAFF | TGCAGCGTCCTTGCCTGGGACAGGGCCACTGAAGCTTTCTTT | NA | TRBJ1-1 | TRBD1 | TRBV29-1 | 14
CASSEMGGQNYGYTF | TGTGCCAGCAGTGAAATGGGGGGGCAAAACTATGGCTACACCTTC | NA | TRBJ1-2 | NA | TRBV6-1 | 15
CASSGRDSIAKNIQYF | TGTGCCAGCAGCGGCCGGGACTCCATAGCCAAAAACATTCAGTACTTC | NA | TRBJ2-4 | NA | TRBV5-4 | 16
CASSSSGRGTYNEQFF | TGTGCCAGCAGCTCCTCGGGCCGCGGGACCTACAATGAGCAGTTCTTC | NA | TRBJ2-1 | NA | TRBV11-3 | 16
CAWSVGGRVYEQYF | TGTGCCTGGAGTGTGGGGGGGAGGGTCTACGAGCAGTACTTC | NA | TRBJ2-7 | TRBD2 | TRBV30 | 14
CASTRAGLYEQYF | TGTGCCAGCACGAGGGCTGGCCTCTACGAGCAGTACTTC | NA | TRBJ2-7 | NA | TRBV6-5 | 13
CASSIDRGQPQHF | TGTGCCAGTAGTATCGACAGGGGACAGCCCCAGCATTTT | once | TRBJ1-5 | TRBD1 | TRBV19 | 13
CASSRSSEQFF | TGTGCCAGCAGCCGTAGTAGTGAGCAGTTCTTC | NA | TRBJ2-1 | NA | TRBV7-8 | 11
CAWSVPGENEKLFF | TGTGCCTGGAGTGTGCCCGGGGAGAATGAAAAACTGTTTTTT | once | TRBJ1-4 | NA | TRBV30 | 14
CASSLTPLQTGVQETQYF | TGTGCCAGCAGCCTTACCCCGCTGCAGACAGGGGTCCAAGAGACCCAGTACTTC | NA | TRBJ2-5 | TRBD1 | TRBV6-2/TRBV6-3 | 18
CASSPHSDRTSGTSSYNEQFF | TGTGCCAGCAGCCCCCATTCCGACCGGACTAGCGGTACCAGCTCCTACAATGAGCAGTTCTTC | NA | TRBJ2-1 | TRBD2 | TRBV9 | 21
CASGWDSNTGELFF | TGTGCCAGCGGCTGGGACAGTAACACCGGGGAGCTGTTTTTT | NA | TRBJ2-2 | TRBD1 | TRBV27 | 14
CASSLWGQKLFF | TGTGCCAGCAGTTTGTGGGGGCAAAAACTGTTTTTT | NA | TRBJ1-4 | NA | TRBV28 | 12
CASSRDFGNTIYF | TGTGCCAGCAGCCGGGACTTTGGAAACACCATATATTTT | NA | TRBJ1-3 | NA | TRBV4-2 | 13
CASSQGQDPYEQYF | TGTGCCAGCAGCCAGGGACAGGACCCCTACGAGCAGTACTTC | NA | TRBJ2-7 | TRBD1 | TRBV3-1/TRBV3-2 | 14
CASSLLARTYNEQFF | TGCGCCAGCAGCTTACTAGCGCGGACCTACAATGAGCAGTTCTTC | once | TRBJ2-1 | TRBD2 | TRBV5-1 | 15